This TCR beta chain was retrieved from a study of T cells after yellow fever vaccination. MiXCR was run by TCRdb on the 5' RACE reads, yielding one entry per CDR3 protein. The sample has roughly 160,000 distinct CDR3 sequences, 6% to 7.5% seen once. This CDR3 region has 14 residues. The ends were cut back, 4 bases at V and 5 bases at J, with 12 bases in the middle. CDR1 and CDR2 (germline): SGHRS, YFSETQ. The source was CD4+ T cells sorted from PBMCs, collected 5 days after the first yellow fever vaccination. The chain couples TRBV5-1 to TRBJ2-2; tentatively, D is TRBD2 (6 bases). This receptor was obtained from a man between 18 and 29 years old who received the YFV17D yellow fever vaccine. CDR3 sequence: CASSAGPQTGELFF. The DNA for the CDR3 is TGCGCCAGCAGCGCGGGGCCTCAAACCGGGGAGCTGTTTTTT.